A single sample is the source of the 18 T cell receptor beta chains below, sequenced in a study of T cells in Graves' hyperthyroidism and ophthalmopathy. Researchers amplified the TCR beta CDR3 regions from RNA transcripts. The TCR CDR3 first-round RT-PCR relied on the HTBI primer set. TCRdb used MiXCR to reprocess the multiplex PCR reads, holding one entry per CDR3 protein. The data hold roughly 170,000 distinct CDR3 sequences, with over 15% observed a single time. Sequenced sample: blood. These TCRs come from a woman in her forties or fifties with Graves' hyperthyroidism.

Turning to this clonotype: This sequence may be a read error, since a much larger clone differs from it by one base. This sequence joins TRBV15 and TRBJ2-7; possible D gene TRBD1, 5 bases. In germline, CDR1 is LNHNV, CDR2 YYDKDF (reference sequence). There are 15 residues in the CDR3. DNA of the CDR3: TGTGCCACCAACAGAGATTTGCAGGGTAGATACGAGCAGTACTTC. Protein product: CATNRDLQGRYEQYF.

This clonotype has ten or more counts. This chain connects TRBV12-3 or TRBV12-4 to TRBJ2-5; the D gene is possibly TRBD2 (6 bases). The CDR3 runs to 12 residues. V lost 7 bases and J 2 bases, leaving 8 bases between the germline ends. The CDR3 protein is CASIGLQETQYF. The CDR3 nucleotides are TGTGCCAGCATAGGACTACAAGAGACCCAGTACTTC.

Ten or more counts support this clonotype. A much bigger clone sits one base away, suggesting this may be a read error. The chain combines TRBV2 with TRBJ1-5; D unclear. The length of the CDR3 is 19 residues. Looked up from germline, CDR1 is SNHLY and CDR2 is FYNNEI. With 3 bases removed from V and 6 bases from J, the gap between germline ends came to 27 bases. The CDR3 sequence is CASSDTTTPSEGSSQPQHF. The CDR3 DNA reads as TGTGCCAGCAGTGACACGACCACCCCCTCGGAAGGATCCTCTCAGCCCCAGCATTTT.

This clonotype was seen repeatedly, ten times or more. The chain joins TRBV9 to TRBJ1-3, with D possibly TRBD1 on 5 matching bases. This CDR3 is 14 amino acids long. V gave up 3 bases and J gave up 0 bases, with 7 bases separating them. Germline lookup yields CDR1 SGDLS and CDR2 YYNGEE. CDR3 sequence (DNA): TGTGCCAGCAGCGGGGGGTACTCTGGAAACACCATATATTTT. It codes for CASSGGYSGNTIYF.

This clonotype was detected only a few times. V is TRBV6-2 or TRBV6-3 and J is TRBJ1-5; D might be TRBD1 (6 bases). Trimming removed 9 bases at V and 15 bases at J, with 15 bases between. Germline CDR1 is MNHEY and CDR2 is SVGEGT. The CDR3 has 10 residues. CDR3 sequence: CARRGPTRHF. For the CDR3, the DNA is TGTGCCAGGCGGGGGCCAACGAGGCATTTT.

This clonotype was counted at least ten times. The V call is TRBV7-9, the J call TRBJ1-4, with 8 bases lining up with TRBD1. Germline CDR1 reads SEHNR; CDR2 reads FQNEAQ (reference sequence). V shed 6 bases and J 5 bases; nucleotides not matched to a gene: 5. The CDR3 runs 14 residues. The CDR3 is CASRMTGENEKLFF. CDR3 nucleotides: TGTGCCAGCAGGATGACAGGGGAGAATGAAAAACTGTTTTTT.

V gene TRBV12-3 or TRBV12-4 combines with J gene TRBJ2-2, with TRBD1 as a possible D gene (6 bases). The V end lost 7 bases, the J end lost 0 bases, and 15 bases lay between the germline ends. The length of the CDR3 is 16 residues. The CDR3 nucleotides are TGTGCCAGCACCCAAAGCTGGACAGCGAACACCGGGGAGCTGTTTTTT. Residues: CASTQSWTANTGELFF.

This clonotype was seen many times. The chain couples TRBV11-2 to TRBJ2-2, with D perhaps given as TRBD1 or TRBD2 (5 bases each). CDR3 length equals 20 residues. Per germline, CDR1 SGHAT and CDR2 FQNNGV. V was clipped by 5 bases and J by 2 bases, with 27 bases between them. The CDR3 loop is CASSPGDVTVGTGNTGELFF. The DNA for the CDR3 is TGTGCCAGCAGCCCTGGGGATGTAACGGTTGGGACGGGTAACACCGGGGAGCTGTTTTTT.

This clonotype was recorded many times. The chain joins TRBV6-5 to TRBJ1-1; D is possibly TRBD1 (6 bases). Trimming removed 2 bases at V and 1 base at J, with 11 bases between. CDR3 length: 15 amino acids. The germline V gene encodes CDR1 MNHEY and CDR2 SVGAGI. The CDR3 DNA reads TGTGCCAGCAGTTACGGCTGGACAGCGAACACTGAAGCTTTCTTT. Translating it yields CASSYGWTANTEAFF.

This clonotype was seen ten or more times. The chain has TRBV6-1 and TRBJ2-7; 10 nucleotides line up with TRBD1. Germline CDR1 MNHNS, CDR2 SASEGT. V trimming: 1 base; J trimming: 0 bases; junction bases outside the gene matches: 18. The CDR3 has 21 residues. CDR3 sequence: CASSEEWGPWTGGSSSYEQYF. CDR3 nucleotides: TGTGCCAGCAGTGAAGAATGGGGGCCTTGGACAGGGGGTTCCAGCTCCTACGAGCAGTACTTC.

This clonotype was picked up a small number of times. The gene calls are TRBV19 and TRBJ1-4; D gene unclear. Trimming shortened V by 1 base and J by 4 bases, and 10 bases separated the two germline ends. The CDR3 is 15 residues long. Germline V CDR1 and CDR2: LNHDA, SQIVND (reference sequence). CDR3 in amino acids: CASSIGPAGNEKLFF. The DNA for the CDR3 is TGTGCCAGTAGTATAGGGCCGGCGGGTAATGAAAAACTGTTTTTT.

The CDR3 sequence is CASSFRDRGYEQYF. The CDR3 bases are TGCGCCAGCAGCTTCCGGGACAGGGGATACGAGCAGTACTTC. The chain links TRBV4-3 to TRBJ2-7, with 10 bases fitting TRBD1. The CDR3 consists of 14 residues. Trimming cost V 5 bases and J 4 bases; bases outside gene matches: 5. Germline CDR1 reads LGHNA; CDR2 reads YSLEER.

This clonotype was detected ten times or more. V is TRBV12-3 or TRBV12-4 and J is TRBJ1-5; 9 bases fit TRBD1. With 3 bases clipped from V and 7 bases from J, the junction kept 7 bases outside the gene matches. The CDR3 totals 15 residues. The CDR3 region is CASSFSQGARQPQHF. The CDR3 region has the DNA TGTGCCAGCAGTTTCTCACAGGGGGCGAGGCAGCCCCAGCATTTT.

This clonotype was counted a few times. This chain joins TRBV14 and TRBJ1-6; D call uncertain. Per germline, CDR1 SGHDN and CDR2 FVKESK. The CDR3 is 13 residues long. V dropped 4 bases and J dropped 8 bases, with 9 bases sitting between them. CDR3 DNA sequence: TGTGCCAGCAGCCCGACCTTTTATTCACCCCTCCACTTT. Encoded protein: CASSPTFYSPLHF.

This clonotype was detected ten times or more. This chain links TRBV6-1 with TRBJ2-1; D remains unclear. The CDR3 covers 16 residues. Trimming took 2 bases from V and 4 from J, leaving 15 bases between them. Germline CDR1 reads MNHNS; CDR2 reads SASEGT. The CDR3 sequence: CASSELSRTPYNEQFF. The DNA of the CDR3 is TGTGCCAGCAGTGAACTGTCTCGCACGCCGTACAATGAGCAGTTCTTC.

CDR3 region: CASSTTGTRGAGELFF. DNA for the CDR3: TGTGCCAGCTCAACGACCGGGACTCGGGGGGCCGGGGAGCTGTTTTTT. The V and J genes are TRBV18 and TRBJ2-2; 7 bases are shared with TRBD2. Germline values: CDR1 KGHSH, CDR2 LQKENI. The CDR3 runs to 16 residues. V lost 5 bases to trimming and J lost 6 bases; unmatched junction nucleotides: 12.

This clonotype was detected many times. The genes are TRBV19 and TRBJ2-2; D is tentatively TRBD1 or TRBD2 (5 bases each). V lost 1 base and J lost 5, with 8 bases in between. This CDR3 region has 14 residues. Germline V gives CDR1 LNHDA, CDR2 SQIVND (reference sequence). The CDR3 is CASSIAGRTGELFF. In nucleotides, the CDR3 is TGTGCCAGTAGTATAGCGGGGCGGACCGGGGAGCTGTTTTTT.

This clonotype showed up many times. The chain recombines TRBV28 with TRBJ1-3; unclear D gene. The V end lost 6 bases, the J end lost 2 bases, and 14 bases lay between the germline ends. The germline CDR1 and CDR2 sequences are MDHEN and SYDVKM. CDR3 length equals 15 residues. CDR3 coding DNA: TGTGCCAGCAGACTCGGGCCCCAGACTGGAAACACCATATATTTT. Translation: CASRLGPQTGNTIYF.